This passage covers 32 T cell receptor beta chains from one sample sequenced in a study of blood T cells in healthy people across ages. A sample-barcoded 5' primer and a J-beta primer mix were used in a second PCR of about 6 to 11 cycles. TCRdb called the 5' RACE reads again in MiXCR, with one record for every CDR3 protein. This table holds roughly 640,000 distinct CDR3 sequences, under 30% found once. The specimen was blood. The source of these receptors is an elderly woman in good health.

This clonotype was picked up many times. The chain couples TRBV5-6 to TRBJ2-5; 8 nucleotides line up with TRBD1. J lost 1 base, V lost 0 bases, and 8 bases had no gene match. The CDR3 runs to 17 residues. Germline V gene data show CDR1 as SGHDT and CDR2 as YYEEEE. The CDR3 bases are TGTGCCAGCAGCTTGGCCTTCGGACAGGGCCTCCAAGAGACCCAGTACTTC. Protein sequence: CASSLAFGQGLQETQYF.

This clonotype came up many times. The chain carries TRBV10-3 and TRBJ2-7, with D perhaps matching TRBD1 or TRBD2 (5 bases each). This CDR3 is built from 13 residues. CDR1 ENHRY and CDR2 SYGVKD come from the germline V gene. V was clipped by 10 bases and J by 6 bases, with 19 bases between them. CDR3 sequence reads: CATEFEGTREQYF. Written as DNA, the CDR3 is TGTGCCACCGAATTCGAGGGGACGCGCGAGCAGTACTTC.

The rearrangement links TRBV3-1 to TRBJ1-4; D might be TRBD1 (6 bases). The germline CDR1 and CDR2 sequences are LGHDT and YNNKEL (reference sequence). V lost 6 bases and J 4 bases, leaving 18 bases between the germline ends. CDR3 length: 16 amino acids. CDR3 region: CASSPVGGSINEKLFF. The CDR3, as DNA: TGTGCCAGCAGTCCAGTGGGGGGCTCAATTAATGAAAAACTGTTTTTT.

This clonotype was seen repeatedly, ten times or more. V gene TRBV12-3 or TRBV12-4 combines with J gene TRBJ1-4; 7 bases agree with TRBD1. The CDR3 length is 14 residues. V was pared by 10 bases and J by 0 bases, with 5 bases of the junction left unmatched. In nucleotides, the CDR3 is TGTGCCACCAAGCAGGGGGCAACTAATGAAAAACTGTTTTTT. It is translated as CATKQGATNEKLFF.

The table lists this clonotype with a few counts. The chain uses TRBV5-6 and TRBJ2-1; weak D call: TRBD1 (7 bases). The ends were cut back, 4 bases at V and 2 bases at J, with 16 bases in the middle. This CDR3 is built from 16 residues. Germline CDR1 and CDR2: SGHDT and YYEEEE. The DNA of the CDR3 is TGTGCCAGCAGCGGAGGGACAGTGGGGACCTACAATGAGCAGTTCTTC. Translation: CASSGGTVGTYNEQFF.

The table lists this clonotype with many counts. The V call is TRBV20-1, the J call TRBJ2-4; D gene ambiguous. Germline values: CDR1 DFQATT, CDR2 SNEGSKA (reference sequence). CDR3 length: 15 amino acids. Trimming removed 2 bases from V and 5 bases from J, with 16 bases in between. The DNA of the CDR3 is TGCAGTGCTAGATACACCGGACGGTACCAAAACATTCAGTACTTC. As protein: CSARYTGRYQNIQYF.

This clonotype was detected only once. CDR3 bases: TGTGCCAGCAGTTTCTCCGGGGCCCGTATCACCGGTCAGCCCCAGCATTTT. Translated, it gives CASSFSGARITGQPQHF. This chain uses TRBV12-3 or TRBV12-4 with TRBJ1-5; weak D call: TRBD1 (5 bases). V was pared by 3 bases and J by 6 bases, with 21 bases between. This CDR3 comprises 17 residues.

This clonotype turned up a few times. This chain uses TRBV5-6 with TRBJ1-2; D is uncertain. Germline V gives CDR1 SGHDT, CDR2 YYEEEE. The V gene lost 4 bases and the J gene lost 0 bases, with 10 bases spanning the gap. The CDR3 extends over 14 amino acids. The chain's CDR3 is CASSPPTTNYGYTF. CDR3 sequence (DNA): TGTGCCAGCAGCCCCCCGACTACTAACTATGGCTACACCTTC.

On this clonotype: Just one base apart from a much larger clone, this may be a read error. V and J are TRBV5-1 and TRBJ2-1, with 11 bases that match TRBD2. Matching the DNA end better, TRBJ2-7 makes the J call doubtful. The CDR3 is made up of 15 amino acids. Per germline, CDR1 SGHRS and CDR2 YFSETQ. The CDR3 DNA reads as TGCGCCAGCAGTGAGGGGACTAGCGGCTACAATGAGCAGTACTTC. Amino acid sequence: CASSEGTSGYNEQYF.

Worth noting for this clonotype: A much larger clone sits a single nucleotide away, making a read error possible. The gene calls are TRBV9 and TRBJ1-2; D may be TRBD1 (6 bases). Per the germline V gene, CDR1 is SGDLS and CDR2 is YYNGEE. V lost 4 bases, J lost 9 bases, and 19 bases lay in between. The CDR3 has 14 residues. The CDR3 nucleotides are TGTGCCAGCAGCTCCCCGGGGGCCTTAAGGTGCTACACCTTC. As protein: CASSSPGALRCYTF.

The J gene is TRBJ1-1, the V gene TRBV3-1; D not resolved. This CDR3 has 14 residues. V was trimmed by 1 base and J by 1 base, leaving 7 bases between them. Germline CDR1 reads LGHDT; CDR2 reads YNNKEL (reference sequence). The CDR3 protein is CASSQVGSNTEAFF. The CDR3 coding sequence is TGTGCCAGCAGCCAAGTGGGATCGAACACTGAAGCTTTCTTT.

The sample holds a few counts of this clonotype. The rearrangement uses TRBV3-1 and TRBJ1-1; weak D call: TRBD1 (5 bases). The CDR3 spans 13 residues. CDR1 and CDR2 (germline): LGHDT, YNNKEL (reference sequence). V gave up 0 bases and J gave up 7 bases, with 9 bases separating them. The CDR3 DNA sequence: TGTGCCAGCAGCCAAGACGCAGGGATTGAAGCTTTCTTT. Residues: CASSQDAGIEAFF. Variable domain in full (rest from reference TRBV3-1 and TRBJ1-1): DTAVSQTPKYLVTQMGNDKSIKCEQNLGHDTMYWYKQDSKKFLKIMFSYNNKELIINETVPNRFSPKSPDKAHLNLHINSLELGDSAVYFCASSQDAGIEAFFGQGTRLTVV.

In regard to this clonotype: This may come from a read error, since a much larger clone is one base off. The rearrangement uses TRBV20-1 and TRBJ2-1; tentative D call: TRBD1 (6 bases). Matching the DNA end better, TRBJ2-7 makes the J call doubtful. This CDR3 contains 15 residues. Germline loops: CDR1 DFQATT, CDR2 SNEGSKA (reference sequence). CDR3 DNA sequence: TGCAGTGCTAGAACAACAGGGAACGTCTACAATGAGCAGTACTTC. It encodes CSARTTGNVYNEQYF.

This clonotype was recorded once. Because it lacks the conserved phenylalanine or tryptophan at the end, this CDR3 is likely a read error. This chain joins TRBV5-1 and TRBJ2-5, with a tentative D call TRBD2 (7 bases). CDR1 and CDR2 from the germline V gene are SGHRS and YFSETQ. The CDR3 sequence is 16 residues long. V was pared by 4 bases and J by 11 bases, with 27 bases between. The CDR3, as DNA: TGCGCCAGCAGCACAACCCCGGGGGGCGCACTGAATGAGCAGTACAAC. It encodes CASSTTPGGALNEQYN.

This clonotype was counted many times. The genes are TRBV3-1 and TRBJ2-1, with 10 bases lining up with TRBD1. This CDR3 has 15 residues. CDR1 and CDR2 (germline): LGHDT, YNNKEL (reference sequence). V was pared by 4 bases and J by 7 bases, with 7 bases of the junction left unmatched. The CDR3 protein is CASSRGQGVGNEQFF. CDR3 nucleotide sequence: TGTGCCAGCAGCCGAGGACAGGGGGTCGGTAATGAGCAGTTCTTC.

This chain connects TRBV3-1 to TRBJ2-5, with 8 nucleotides matching TRBD2. V lost 4 bases to trimming and J lost 2 bases; unmatched junction nucleotides: 6. CDR1 LGHDT and CDR2 YNNKEL come from the germline V gene (reference sequence). CDR3 length equals 15 residues. The CDR3 bases are TGTGCCAGCAGCCCGAGCGTAGCGGGGCAAGAGACCCAGTACTTC. It yields the protein CASSPSVAGQETQYF.

This clonotype was detected only a few times. Just one base apart from a much larger clone, this may be a read error. The chain carries TRBV20-1 and TRBJ2-1; 9 positions agree with TRBD1. CDR3 size: 12 residues. The germline CDR1 and CDR2 sequences are DFQATT and SNEGSKA (reference sequence). CDR3 coding DNA: TGCAGGGGGGACAGGGCATACAATGAGCAGTTCTTC. This gives the protein CRGDRAYNEQFF.

In its sample, this clonotype was seen many times. Here the CDR3 DNA reads TGCAGCGCCAGTGGAATAGGAGCCTCCTACGAGCAGTACTTC. It translates to CSASGIGASYEQYF. The chain is built from TRBV29-1 and TRBJ2-7; D not resolved. The CDR3 has 14 amino acids. Germline V lookup: CDR1 SQVTM, CDR2 ANQGSEA. The ends were cut back, 7 bases at V and 0 bases at J, with 16 bases in the middle.

The rearrangement uses TRBV5-1 and TRBJ2-7; D uncertain. The DNA end lines up better with TRBJ2-5; the J call may be wrong. Per the germline V gene, CDR1 is SGHRS and CDR2 is YFSETQ. The CDR3 extends over 15 amino acids. This CDR3 reads CASSLSGGPRGTQYF. The CDR3 DNA is TGCGCCAGCAGCTTGTCGGGTGGCCCTCGAGGGACCCAGTACTTC.

The gene calls are TRBV20-1 and TRBJ1-3; perhaps TRBD1 as D (5 bases). CDR3 size: 17 residues. V gave up 2 bases and J gave up 0 bases, with 17 bases separating them. The germline gives CDR1 DFQATT, CDR2 SNEGSKA (reference sequence). CDR3 bases: TGCAGTGCTAGATACGGGGCCCCAGGGCCCTCTGGAAACACCATATATTTT. Translated: CSARYGAPGPSGNTIYF.

The genes are TRBV7-9 and TRBJ1-1; TRBD1 matches 8 bases. The trim removed 5 bases at V and 8 bases at J, leaving 16 bases unmatched. The germline gives CDR1 SEHNR, CDR2 FQNEAQ (reference sequence). This CDR3 comprises 16 residues. The CDR3 region is CASSPDGGQGHPEAFF. The CDR3 nucleotides are TGTGCCAGCAGCCCAGATGGTGGACAGGGCCATCCCGAAGCTTTCTTT.

Concerning this clonotype: This may stem from a read error, because a much larger clone lies one nucleotide away. V usage is TRBV11-2 and J usage is TRBJ2-1; D is ambiguous. The J call could be wrong; TRBJ2-7 is a better fit for the DNA end. The germline gives CDR1 SGHAT, CDR2 FQNNGV. This CDR3 has 13 amino acids. CDR3 residues: CASSLLPYNEQYF. The CDR3 DNA follows: TGTGCCAGCAGCTTATTACCATACAATGAGCAGTACTTC.

The chain employs TRBV5-1 and TRBJ2-3, with TRBD2 matching over 8 bases. J was trimmed by 0 bases and V by 4 bases; bases with no gene match: 4. Germline loops: CDR1 SGHRS, CDR2 YFSETQ. There are 15 residues in the CDR3. CDR3 protein: CASSGGLESTDTQYF. CDR3 DNA: TGCGCCAGCAGCGGGGGACTAGAAAGCACAGATACGCAGTATTTT. The whole variable domain, filled in from reference TRBV5-1 and TRBJ2-3, reads KAGVTQTPRYLIKTRGQQVTLSCSPISGHRSVSWYQQTPGQGLQFLFEYFSETQRNKGNFPGRFSGRQFSNSRSEMNVSTLELGDSALYLCASSGGLESTDTQYFGPGTRLTVL.

This chain links TRBV7-2 with TRBJ2-4; the D gene is possibly TRBD1 (6 bases). The tail of the sequence fits TRBJ2-7 better, so the J call may be wrong. The CDR3 sequence is 13 residues long. From germline, CDR1 is SGHTA and CDR2 FQGNSA. The CDR3 spells CASSIPGQFEQYF. The CDR3 nucleotides are TGTGCCAGCAGCATCCCCGGACAGTTCGAGCAGTACTTC.

At least ten counts were recorded for this clonotype. V is TRBV9 and J is TRBJ2-5; D is possibly TRBD1 or TRBD2 (5 bases each). The CDR3 has 15 residues. Germline V gene sequence: CDR1 SGDLS, CDR2 YYNGEE. With 4 bases removed from V and 4 bases from J, the gap between germline ends came to 17 bases. The DNA for the CDR3 is TGTGCCAGCAGCCTGGGACCAATTGAGGTAGAGACCCAGTACTTC. This encodes CASSLGPIEVETQYF.

In regard to this clonotype: This CDR3 is missing its conserved last phenylalanine or tryptophan, likely due to a read error. The chain links TRBV28 to TRBJ2-5; D is perhaps TRBD1 (5 bases). The DNA matches TRBJ2-7 better at its end, which makes the J call doubtful. The germline V gene encodes CDR1 MDHEN and CDR2 SYDVKM. The CDR3 totals 13 residues. The CDR3 reads CASSPDSSYEQYC. The DNA of the CDR3 is TGTGCCAGCAGTCCTGACAGTAGCTACGAGCAGTACTGC.

Ten or more counts support this clonotype. This rearrangement joins TRBV7-2 to TRBJ1-5; TRBD1 is a possible D gene (5 bases). This CDR3 region has 15 residues. From germline, CDR1 is SGHTA and CDR2 FQGNSA. V gave up 5 bases and J gave up 5 bases, with 16 bases separating them. The CDR3 is CASSRDARLHQPQHF. CDR3 bases: TGTGCCAGCAGCCGGGACGCCCGACTCCATCAGCCCCAGCATTTT.

The sample holds many counts of this clonotype. The gene calls are TRBV25-1 and TRBJ2-1, with TRBD2 as a possible D gene (6 bases). The CDR3 has 16 residues. Looked up from germline, CDR1 is MGHDK and CDR2 is SYGVNS. The V end lost 4 bases, the J end lost 2 bases, and 15 bases lay between the germline ends. The CDR3 is CASSAARGTTYNEQFF. The CDR3 DNA follows: TGTGCCAGCAGTGCAGCTCGGGGGACCACCTACAATGAGCAGTTCTTC.

The rearrangement uses TRBV6-5 and TRBJ2-7; D may match TRBD1 or TRBD2 (6 bases each). The J call may be faulty, since TRBJ2-5 better matches the DNA end. The CDR3 has 16 amino acids. Per germline, CDR1 MNHEY and CDR2 SVGAGI. The CDR3 nucleotides read TGTGCCAGCAGGATTAGATGGGGGGCGAACCAAGAGACCCAGTACTTC. Amino acid sequence: CASRIRWGANQETQYF.

The sample holds a few counts of this clonotype. This clone may be a read error of a much larger clone one base away. V and J are TRBV6-2 or TRBV6-3 and TRBJ1-2; D is undetermined. With 2 bases removed from V and 13 bases from J, the gap between germline ends came to 14 bases. This CDR3 region has 12 residues. Germline V gene sequence: CDR1 MNHEY, CDR2 SVGEGT. The DNA for the CDR3 is TGTGCCAGCAGTTACGAAGGGAGAGTCTGCACCTTC. Translating gives CASSYEGRVCTF.

The chain links TRBV11-3 to TRBJ2-3, with D perhaps matching TRBD1 or TRBD2 (5 bases each). The CDR3 is 13 residues long. Trimming stripped 5 bases from V and 4 bases from J, with 10 bases between. Germline-derived CDR1 and CDR2 are SGHNT and YENEEA. The CDR3 DNA reads as TGTGCCAGCAGCGGGGACGGAGCAGATACGCAGTATTTT. This encodes CASSGDGADTQYF.

This clonotype was seen a few times. This rearrangement joins TRBV6-2 or TRBV6-3 to TRBJ1-1; 10 bases agree with TRBD1. The CDR3 contains 17 residues. The trim removed 5 bases at V and 3 bases at J, leaving 12 bases unmatched. Germline CDR1 is MNHEY and CDR2 is SVGEGT. CDR3 region: CASSVAGTGVVHTEAFF. DNA of the CDR3: TGTGCCAGCAGTGTCGCCGGGACAGGGGTTGTGCACACTGAAGCTTTCTTT.